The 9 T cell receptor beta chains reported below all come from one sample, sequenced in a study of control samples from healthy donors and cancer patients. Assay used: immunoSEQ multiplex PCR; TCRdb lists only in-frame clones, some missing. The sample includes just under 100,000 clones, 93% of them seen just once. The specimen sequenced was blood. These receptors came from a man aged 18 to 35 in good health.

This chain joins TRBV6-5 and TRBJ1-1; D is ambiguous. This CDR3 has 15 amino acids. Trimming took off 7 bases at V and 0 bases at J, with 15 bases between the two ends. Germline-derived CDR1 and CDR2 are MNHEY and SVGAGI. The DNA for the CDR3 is TGTGCCAGCAAGAAGGCGGGTAACTTGAACACTGAAGCTTTCTTT. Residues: CASKKAGNLNTEAFF.

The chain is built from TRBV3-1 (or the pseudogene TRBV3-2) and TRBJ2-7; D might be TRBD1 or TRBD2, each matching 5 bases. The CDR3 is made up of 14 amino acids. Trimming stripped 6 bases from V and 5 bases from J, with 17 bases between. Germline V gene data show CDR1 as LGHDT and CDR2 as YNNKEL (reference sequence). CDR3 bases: TGTGCCAGCAGGGCTCCGGGGACGGGCAACGAGCAGTACTTC. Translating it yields CASRAPGTGNEQYF.

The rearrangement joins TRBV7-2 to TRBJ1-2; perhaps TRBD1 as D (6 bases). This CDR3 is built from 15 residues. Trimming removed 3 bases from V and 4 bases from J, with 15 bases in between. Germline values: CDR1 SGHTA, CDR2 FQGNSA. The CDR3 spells CASSFGRGGSYGYTF. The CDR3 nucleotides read TGTGCCAGCAGCTTTGGACGGGGGGGCAGCTATGGCTACACCTTC.

CDR3: CAWSVEGVQPQHF. As DNA, the CDR3 is TGTGCCTGGAGTGTAGAGGGTGTTCAGCCCCAGCATTTT. The chain couples TRBV30 to TRBJ1-5; D not resolved. This CDR3 spans 13 amino acids. V gave up 0 bases and J gave up 6 bases, with 9 bases separating them. CDR1 GTSNPN and CDR2 SVGIG come from the germline V gene (reference sequence).

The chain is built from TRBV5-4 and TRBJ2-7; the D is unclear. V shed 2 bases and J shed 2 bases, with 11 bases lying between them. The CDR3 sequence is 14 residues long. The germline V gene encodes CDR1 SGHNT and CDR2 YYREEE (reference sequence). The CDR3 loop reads CASSLDGETYEQYF. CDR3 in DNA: TGTGCCAGCAGCTTAGATGGGGAAACCTACGAGCAGTACTTC.

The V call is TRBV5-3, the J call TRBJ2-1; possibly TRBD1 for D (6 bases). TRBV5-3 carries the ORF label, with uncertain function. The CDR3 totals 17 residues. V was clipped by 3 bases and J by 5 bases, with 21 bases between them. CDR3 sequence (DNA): TGTGCCAGAAGCTGGTCGAGCCTAGGGGGTCGGGACAATGAGCAGTTCTTC. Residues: CARSWSSLGGRDNEQFF.

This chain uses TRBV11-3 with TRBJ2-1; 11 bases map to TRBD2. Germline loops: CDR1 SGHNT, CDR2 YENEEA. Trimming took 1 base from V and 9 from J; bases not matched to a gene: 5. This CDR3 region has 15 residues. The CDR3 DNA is TGTGCCAGCAGCTTAGGTACTAGCGGGAGTACTGAGCAGTTCTTC. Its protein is CASSLGTSGSTEQFF.

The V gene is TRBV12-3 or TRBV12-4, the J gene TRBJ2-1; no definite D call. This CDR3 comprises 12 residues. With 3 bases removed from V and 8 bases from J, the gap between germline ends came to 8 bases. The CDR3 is CASSLVVYEQFF. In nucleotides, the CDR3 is TGTGCCAGCAGTTTGGTAGTATATGAGCAGTTCTTC.

The CDR3 region is CASSGVGAGQPQHF. The CDR3 DNA reads TGTGCCAGCAGCGGAGTGGGGGCAGGGCAGCCCCAGCATTTT. The gene calls are TRBV7-9 and TRBJ1-5; D is perhaps TRBD1 (6 bases). CDR3 length equals 14 residues. Germline V gene sequence: CDR1 SEHNR, CDR2 FQNEAQ (reference sequence). Trimming took 5 bases from V and 7 from J, leaving 15 bases between them.